This T cell receptor (beta chain) was documented in a study of T cells in Graves' hyperthyroidism and ophthalmopathy. Per the germline V gene, CDR1 is LGHDT and CDR2 is YNNKEL (reference sequence). J gave up 7 bases and V 2 bases, and 6 bases lay outside the gene matches. The CDR3 contains 16 residues. Study outcomes and limitations: Model output signaled ophthalmopathy a median approximately 6.2 months ahead of onset.

Graves' hyperthyroidism without ophthalmopathy progression within 18 months was termed stable. A remark on this clonotype: The antigen is undetermined.

The source material, RNA transcripts, was used to amplify TCR beta CDR3 regions. When the TCR CDR3 underwent first-round RT-PCR, the HTBI primer set was used. TCRdb analysed the multiplex PCR reads with MiXCR anew, one entry per CDR3 protein. The table lists some 760,000 distinct CDR3 sequences, around 13% of them singletons. The chain recombines TRBV3-1 with TRBJ2-2, with 11 bases fitting TRBD2. The receptor was derived from a woman aged 18 to 35 with Graves' hyperthyroidism. The sample consisted of blood. In DNA form, the CDR3 reads TGTGCCAGCAGCCAACGGCTTAGCGGGAGGGTCGGGGAGCTGTTTTTT. Amino acid sequence: CASSQRLSGRVGELFF.